The following is a TCR beta chain sequence with its context. These data come from a study of blood T cell repertoires in COVID-19. Study overall: Donors in the United States, Italy and Spain gave samples during acute or convalescent COVID-19.

Under the authors' procedure: Reference gene primer amplification in the assay estimated nucleated cell counts. Sequencing was performed with immunoSEQ multiplex PCR; in TCRdb, only in-frame clones are kept and a portion is missing. That table is the source of V, J and clone size, and D and trimming were worked out from the DNA. The table records some 65,000 clones, approximately 83% of them present only once. The source of this sequence is a man aged 40-55 years with COVID-19, enrolled during active disease. The sample taken for sequencing was peripheral blood.

In nucleotides, the CDR3 is TGTGCCAGCACCCCTTACTCCTACAATGAGCAGTTCTTC. Its protein product is CASTPYSYNEQFF. This rearrangement joins TRBV14 to TRBJ2-1, with D hard to call. Trimming stripped 7 bases from V and 0 bases from J, with 7 bases between. Germline loops: CDR1 SGHDN, CDR2 FVKESK. CDR3 length equals 13 residues.